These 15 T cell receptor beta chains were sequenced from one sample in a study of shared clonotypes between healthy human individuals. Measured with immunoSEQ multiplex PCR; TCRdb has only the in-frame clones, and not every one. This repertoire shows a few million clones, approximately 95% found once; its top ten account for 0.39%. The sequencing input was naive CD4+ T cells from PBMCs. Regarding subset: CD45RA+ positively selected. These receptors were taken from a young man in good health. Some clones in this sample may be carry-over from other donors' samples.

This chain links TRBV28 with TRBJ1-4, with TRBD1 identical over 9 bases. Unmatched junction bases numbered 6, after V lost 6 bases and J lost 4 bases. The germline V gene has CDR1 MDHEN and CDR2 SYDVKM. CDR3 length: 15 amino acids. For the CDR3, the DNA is TGTGCCAGCAGCGTACAGGGACAGGGTAATGAAAAACTGTTTTTT. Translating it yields CASSVQGQGNEKLFF.

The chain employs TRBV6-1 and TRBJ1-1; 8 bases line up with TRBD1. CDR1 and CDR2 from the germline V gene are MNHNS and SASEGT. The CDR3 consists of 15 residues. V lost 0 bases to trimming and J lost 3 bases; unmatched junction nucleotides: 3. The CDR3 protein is CASSEAGQGYTEAFF. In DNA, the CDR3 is TGTGCCAGCAGTGAAGCAGGACAGGGATACACTGAAGCTTTCTTT.

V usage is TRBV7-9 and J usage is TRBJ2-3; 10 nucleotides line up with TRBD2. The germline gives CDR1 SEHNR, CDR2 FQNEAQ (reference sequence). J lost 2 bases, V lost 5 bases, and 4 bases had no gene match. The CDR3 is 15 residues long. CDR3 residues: CASSRGTSVTDTQYF. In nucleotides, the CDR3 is TGTGCCAGCAGCAGAGGGACTAGCGTCACAGATACGCAGTATTTT.

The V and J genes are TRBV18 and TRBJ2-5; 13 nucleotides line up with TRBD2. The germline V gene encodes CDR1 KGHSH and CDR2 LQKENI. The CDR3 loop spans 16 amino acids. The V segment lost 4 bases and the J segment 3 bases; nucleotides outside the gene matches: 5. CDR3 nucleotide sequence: TGTGCCAGCTCACGTGGACTAGCGGGAGTGGAAGAGACCCAGTACTTC. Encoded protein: CASSRGLAGVEETQYF.

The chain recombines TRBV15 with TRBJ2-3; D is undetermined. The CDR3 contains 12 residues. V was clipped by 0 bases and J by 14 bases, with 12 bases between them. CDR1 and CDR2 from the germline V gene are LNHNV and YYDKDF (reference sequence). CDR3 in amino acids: CATSRDWVGMYF. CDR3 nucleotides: TGTGCCACCAGCAGAGATTGGGTGGGGATGTATTTT.

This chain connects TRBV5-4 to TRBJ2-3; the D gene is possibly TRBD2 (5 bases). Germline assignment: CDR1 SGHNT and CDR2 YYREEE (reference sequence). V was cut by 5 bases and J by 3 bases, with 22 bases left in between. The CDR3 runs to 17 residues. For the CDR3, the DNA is TGTGCCAGCAGAAGACTATCGGGAAGCAGCGTAACAGATACGCAGTATTTT. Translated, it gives CASRRLSGSSVTDTQYF.

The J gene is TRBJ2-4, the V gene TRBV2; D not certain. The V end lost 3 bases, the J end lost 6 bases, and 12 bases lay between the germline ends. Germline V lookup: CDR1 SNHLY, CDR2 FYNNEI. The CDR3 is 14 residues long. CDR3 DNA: TGTGCCAGCAGTGATTGGATGGGGTCAAACATTCAGTACTTC. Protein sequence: CASSDWMGSNIQYF.

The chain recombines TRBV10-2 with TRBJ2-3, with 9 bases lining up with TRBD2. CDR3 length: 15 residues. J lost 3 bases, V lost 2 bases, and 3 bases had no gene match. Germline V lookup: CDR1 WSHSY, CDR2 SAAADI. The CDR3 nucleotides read TGCGCCAGCAGTGAGCTGGCGGGAGGGACAGATACGCAGTATTTT. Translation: CASSELAGGTDTQYF.

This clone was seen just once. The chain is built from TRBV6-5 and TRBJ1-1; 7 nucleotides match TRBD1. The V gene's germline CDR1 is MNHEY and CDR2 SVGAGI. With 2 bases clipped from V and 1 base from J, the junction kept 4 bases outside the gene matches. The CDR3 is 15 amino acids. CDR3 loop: CASSYPGQTNTEAFF. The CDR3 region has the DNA TGTGCCAGCAGTTACCCGGGACAGACGAACACTGAAGCTTTCTTT.

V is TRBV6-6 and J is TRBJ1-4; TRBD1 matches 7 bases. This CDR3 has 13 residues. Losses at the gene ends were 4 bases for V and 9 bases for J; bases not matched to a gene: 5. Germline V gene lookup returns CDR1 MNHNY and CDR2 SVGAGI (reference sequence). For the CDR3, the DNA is TGTGCCAGCAGTTGGGCGGGACAGAAAAAACTGTTTTTT. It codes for CASSWAGQKKLFF.

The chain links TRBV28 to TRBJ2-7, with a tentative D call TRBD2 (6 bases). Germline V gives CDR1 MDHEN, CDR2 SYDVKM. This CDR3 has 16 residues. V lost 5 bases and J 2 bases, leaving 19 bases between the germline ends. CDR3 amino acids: CASSPGGSTGAYEQYF. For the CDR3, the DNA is TGTGCCAGCAGTCCCGGCGGATCTACGGGAGCCTACGAGCAGTACTTC.

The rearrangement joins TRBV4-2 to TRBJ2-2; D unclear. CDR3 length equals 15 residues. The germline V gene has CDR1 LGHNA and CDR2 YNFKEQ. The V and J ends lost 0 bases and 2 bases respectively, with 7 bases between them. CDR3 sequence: CASSQDPPNTGELFF. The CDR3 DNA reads TGTGCCAGCAGCCAAGACCCCCCAAACACCGGGGAGCTGTTTTTT.

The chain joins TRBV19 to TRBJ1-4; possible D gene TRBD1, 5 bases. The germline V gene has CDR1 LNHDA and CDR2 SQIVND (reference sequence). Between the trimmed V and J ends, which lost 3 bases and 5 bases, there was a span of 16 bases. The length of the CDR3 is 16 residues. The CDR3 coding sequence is TGTGCCAGTAGTATTATCCGGCCCACAGGAAATGAAAAACTGTTTTTT. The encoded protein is CASSIIRPTGNEKLFF.

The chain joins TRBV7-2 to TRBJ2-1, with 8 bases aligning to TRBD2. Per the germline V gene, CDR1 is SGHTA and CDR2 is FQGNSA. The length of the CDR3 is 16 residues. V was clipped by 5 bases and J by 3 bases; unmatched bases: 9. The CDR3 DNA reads TGTGCCAGCAGCCCTAATAGCGGGAACCTCTACAATGAGCAGTTCTTC. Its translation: CASSPNSGNLYNEQFF.

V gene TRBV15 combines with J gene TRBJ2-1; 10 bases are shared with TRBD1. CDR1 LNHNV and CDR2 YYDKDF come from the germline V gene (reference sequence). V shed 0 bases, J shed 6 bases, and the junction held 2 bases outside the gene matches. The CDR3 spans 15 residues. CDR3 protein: CATSRETGGFNEQFF. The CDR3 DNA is TGTGCCACCAGCAGAGAGACAGGGGGCTTCAATGAGCAGTTCTTC.